Listed below are T cell receptor beta chains from one sample, sequenced in a study of blood T cell repertoires in COVID-19. Sequencing was performed with immunoSEQ multiplex PCR; in TCRdb, only in-frame clones are kept and a portion is missing. The sample yields 250,000 to 350,000 clones, more than 85% seen once. Material for sequencing was PBMCs or T cells enriched from blood (not recorded which). The receptor set was obtained from a woman younger than 45 who had recovered from COVID-19. Each CDR3 is given with its conserved first and last residue. Fields, in order: D gene, CDR3 length, J gene, V gene, clone size, CDR3 protein, CDR3 DNA. A D gene is named only where the DNA matches it firmly. Size tells how often a clone was seen (once, few, many) or the class of an expanded clone, and some rows leave it out.

TRBD1 15 TRBJ1-1 TRBV27 - CASSLSGGLGTEAFF TGTGCCAGCAGTCTTTCAGGGGGCCTGGGCACTGAAGCTTTCTTT
TRBD1 17 TRBJ1-1 TRBV4-2 - CASSQAETGGSETEAFF TGTGCCAGCAGCCAAGCCGAGACAGGGGGCTCTGAGACTGAAGCTTTCTTT
TRBD2 14 TRBJ2-1 TRBV28 - CASRETSGRNEQFF TGTGCCAGCAGGGAGACTAGCGGGAGAAATGAGCAGTTCTTC
TRBD2 16 TRBJ2-1 TRBV4-2 - CASSQDPSGGYNEQFF TGTGCCAGCAGCCAAGATCCTAGCGGGGGTTACAATGAGCAGTTCTTC
- 14 TRBJ2-2 TRBV7-2 - CASSWGRSSGELFF TGTGCCAGCTCTTGGGGGCGGTCCTCCGGGGAGCTGTTTTTT
- 14 TRBJ2-7 TRBV15 - CATSRDLVSYEQYF TGTGCCACCAGCAGAGATCTCGTCAGCTACGAGCAGTACTTC
- 15 TRBJ1-3 TRBV7-9 - CASSLQGFGGNTIYF TGTGCCAGCAGCTTACAGGGTTTCGGTGGAAACACCATATATTTT
- 16 TRBJ2-6 TRBV9 - CASSALGLSGANVLTF TGTGCCAGCAGCGCCCTGGGGCTCTCTGGGGCCAACGTCCTGACTTTC
TRBD2 17 TRBJ2-5 TRBV2 - CASSDPTGTSFQETQYF TGTGCCAGCAGCGACCCCACCGGGACTAGCTTCCAAGAGACCCAGTACTTC
TRBD1 14 TRBJ2-7 TRBV2 - CASSVQGSLDEQYF TGTGCCAGCAGTGTACAGGGGAGTTTGGACGAGCAGTACTTC
TRBD1 15 TRBJ1-2 TRBV11-2 - CASSPHVGQGFGYTF TGTGCCAGCAGCCCCCATGTGGGACAGGGATTTGGCTACACCTTC
TRBD1 13 TRBJ1-1 TRBV28 - CASSSRTGTFAFF TGTGCCAGCAGTTCCCGGACAGGGACGTTCGCTTTCTTT
- 14 TRBJ2-1 TRBV27 - CASIPGYGGNEQFF TGTGCCAGCATTCCGGGGTACGGGGGCAATGAGCAGTTCTTC
TRBD1 13 TRBJ1-2 TRBV10-3 - CAITRDREVGYTF TGTGCCATCACCCGGGACAGGGAGGTTGGCTACACCTTC
TRBD2 15 TRBJ2-3 TRBV3-1/TRBV3-2 - CASSLKRERVDTQYF TGTGCCAGCAGCCTTAAGCGGGAGAGGGTGGATACGCAGTATTTT
TRBD2 15 TRBJ2-7 TRBV5-4 once CASSFPLAGLSEQYF TGTGCCAGCAGCTTTCCCCTAGCGGGTCTGAGCGAGCAGTACTTC
- 15 TRBJ2-6 TRBV6-5 - CASSYEGAGANVLTF TGTGCCAGCAGTTACGAGGGTGCTGGGGCCAACGTCCTGACTTTC
- 15 TRBJ1-4 TRBV4-1 - CASSQGEETNEKLFF TGCGCCAGCAGCCAGGGAGAGGAAACTAATGAAAAACTGTTTTTT
TRBD1 15 TRBJ1-2 TRBV7-2 - CASSFRDREGYGYTF TGTGCCAGCAGTTTCCGGGACAGGGAGGGCTATGGCTACACCTTC
TRBD1 15 TRBJ2-7 TRBV28 - CASRSGTGMISEQYF TGTGCCAGCAGATCCGGGACAGGGATGATTAGCGAGCAGTACTTC
- 13 TRBJ2-3 TRBV11-3 - CASSLGPKDTQYF TGTGCCAGCAGCTTAGGGCCGAAAGATACGCAGTATTTT
- 12 TRBJ2-1 TRBV27 - CASASGGIEQFF TGTGCCAGCGCCTCCGGTGGTATTGAGCAGTTCTTC
TRBD2 15 TRBJ2-7 TRBV5-4 - CASSRTSGSRYEQYF TGTGCCAGCAGCCGGACTAGCGGGAGTCGGTACGAGCAGTACTTC
TRBD1 12 TRBJ2-3 TRBV3-1/TRBV3-2 - CASTTGRDTQYF TGTGCCAGCACGACAGGGAGAGATACGCAGTATTTT
- 16 TRBJ1-1 TRBV9 - CASSVGPGGGNTEAFF TGTGCCAGCAGCGTCGGACCGGGAGGGGGGAACACTGAAGCTTTCTTT
TRBD2 20 TRBJ2-5 TRBV7-8 - CASSFDFPGLSHTNQETQYF TGTGCCAGCAGTTTCGATTTTCCGGGACTAAGCCACACCAACCAAGAGACCCAGTACTTC
TRBD1 14 TRBJ1-1 TRBV7-9 - CASSTGQGGTEAFF TGTGCCAGCAGCACGGGACAGGGGGGCACTGAAGCTTTCTTT
TRBD1 15 TRBJ1-1 TRBV18 - CASSPPPDRVPEAFF TGTGCCAGCTCCCCACCTCCGGACAGGGTACCTGAAGCTTTCTTT
TRBD2 14 TRBJ2-5 TRBV28 - CASKSAGGGETQYF TGTGCCAGCAAGTCGGCGGGAGGTGGAGAGACCCAGTACTTC
TRBD2 15 TRBJ2-5 TRBV7-2 - CASSLGLAGVETQYF TGTGCCAGCAGCTTAGGCCTAGCGGGGGTAGAGACCCAGTACTTC
TRBD1 13 TRBJ1-2 TRBV11-2 - CASSLQGDYGYTF TGTGCCAGCAGCTTACAGGGGGACTATGGCTACACCTTC
TRBD2 13 TRBJ2-7 TRBV3-1/TRBV3-2 - CASSQGTTYEQYF TGTGCCAGCAGCCAGGGGACTACCTACGAGCAGTACTTC
- 15 TRBJ2-3 TRBV5-1 - CASSLGGHPGDTQYF TGCGCCAGCAGCTTGGGAGGCCACCCCGGGGATACGCAGTATTTT
- 14 TRBJ1-2 TRBV11-2 few CASSLGPQGRGYTF TGTGCCAGCAGTCTCGGCCCCCAGGGGAGAGGCTACACCTTC
- 13 TRBJ2-5 TRBV28 - CASSPPGWETQYF TGTGCCAGCAGTCCGCCGGGTTGGGAGACCCAGTACTTC
TRBD2 15 TRBJ2-3 TRBV4-1 - CASSPLAGSTDTQYF TGCGCCAGCAGCCCCTTAGCGGGGAGCACAGATACGCAGTATTTT
- 16 TRBJ1-1 TRBV3-1/TRBV3-2 - CASSPSSRPMNTEAFF TGTGCCAGCAGCCCCTCGAGCAGGCCGATGAACACTGAAGCTTTCTTT
TRBD2 16 TRBJ2-1 TRBV27 few CASRTFTSGRPNEQFF TGTGCCAGCAGGACTTTTACTAGCGGGAGGCCGAATGAGCAGTTCTTC
TRBD1 14 TRBJ1-2 TRBV7-9 once CASSLETGVEGYTF TGTGCCAGCAGCTTAGAGACAGGGGTGGAGGGCTACACCTTC
TRBD2 16 TRBJ2-3 TRBV2 - CASSVGGGRASDTQYF TGTGCCAGCAGCGTGGGTGGCGGGAGGGCCTCAGATACGCAGTATTTT
- 14 TRBJ1-2 TRBV28 - CASYPGARYYGYTF TGTGCCAGCTACCCAGGGGCACGGTACTATGGCTACACCTTC
- 16 TRBJ1-3 TRBV6-4 - CASSDSEVLSGNTIYF TGTGCCAGCAGTGACTCAGAGGTTCTCTCTGGAAACACCATATATTTT
TRBD2 17 TRBJ2-3 TRBV7-6 - CASSPMGLAGLTDTQYF TGTGCCAGCAGCCCCATGGGGCTAGCGGGCCTCACAGATACGCAGTATTTT
- 13 TRBJ1-2 TRBV5-4 - CASSLGQNYGYTF TGTGCCAGCAGCTTGGGACAGAACTATGGCTACACCTTC